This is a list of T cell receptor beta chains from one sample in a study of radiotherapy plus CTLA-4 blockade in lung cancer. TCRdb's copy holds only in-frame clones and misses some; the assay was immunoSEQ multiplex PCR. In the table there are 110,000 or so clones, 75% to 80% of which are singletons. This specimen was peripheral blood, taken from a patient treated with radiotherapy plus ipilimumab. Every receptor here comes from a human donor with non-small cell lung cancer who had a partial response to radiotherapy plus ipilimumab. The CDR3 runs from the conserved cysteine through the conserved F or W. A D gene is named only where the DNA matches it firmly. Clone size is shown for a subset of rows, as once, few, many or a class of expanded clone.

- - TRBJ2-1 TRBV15 TGTGCTACTGGGTCCAGGCCCAATGAGCAGTTCTTC CATGSRPNEQFF
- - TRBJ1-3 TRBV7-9 TGTGCCAGCAGCTTAGCAGGGGCCCACTCTGGAAACACCATATATTTT CASSLAGAHSGNTIYF
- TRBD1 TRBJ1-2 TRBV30 TGTGCCTGGAGTGAGGGGCAGGGGGATGGCTACACCTTC CAWSEGQGDGYTF
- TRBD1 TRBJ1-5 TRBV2 TGTGCCAGCAGCGGACAGGGACCCGGTGAGCCCCAGCATTTT CASSGQGPGEPQHF
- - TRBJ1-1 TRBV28 TGTGCCAGCAGTATGGACACTGACACTGAAGCTTTCTTT CASSMDTDTEAFF
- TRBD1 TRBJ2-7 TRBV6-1 TGTGCCAGCAGTGGGGACAGTGACGAGCAGTACTTC CASSGDSDEQYF
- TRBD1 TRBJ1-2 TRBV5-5 TGTGCCAGCAGCTACCCCGGGACAGCCATTAACTATGGCTACACCTTC CASSYPGTAINYGYTF
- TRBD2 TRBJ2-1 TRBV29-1 TGCAGCGTTGAAATCTGGGGGACTAGCGGGAGAGGTAATGAGCAGTTCTTC CSVEIWGTSGRGNEQFF
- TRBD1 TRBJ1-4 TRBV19 TGTGCCAGTAGAGCGCAGGGACAGCAAAATAAAAAACTGTTTTTT CASRAQGQQNKKLFF
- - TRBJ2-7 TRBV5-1 TGCGCCAGCAGCTTGGGGACACGAAACTCCTACGAGCAGTACTTC CASSLGTRNSYEQYF
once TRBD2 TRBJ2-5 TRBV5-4 TGTGCCAGCAGCTTGGTAGCGGGAGCCGAAGAGACCCAGTACTTC CASSLVAGAEETQYF